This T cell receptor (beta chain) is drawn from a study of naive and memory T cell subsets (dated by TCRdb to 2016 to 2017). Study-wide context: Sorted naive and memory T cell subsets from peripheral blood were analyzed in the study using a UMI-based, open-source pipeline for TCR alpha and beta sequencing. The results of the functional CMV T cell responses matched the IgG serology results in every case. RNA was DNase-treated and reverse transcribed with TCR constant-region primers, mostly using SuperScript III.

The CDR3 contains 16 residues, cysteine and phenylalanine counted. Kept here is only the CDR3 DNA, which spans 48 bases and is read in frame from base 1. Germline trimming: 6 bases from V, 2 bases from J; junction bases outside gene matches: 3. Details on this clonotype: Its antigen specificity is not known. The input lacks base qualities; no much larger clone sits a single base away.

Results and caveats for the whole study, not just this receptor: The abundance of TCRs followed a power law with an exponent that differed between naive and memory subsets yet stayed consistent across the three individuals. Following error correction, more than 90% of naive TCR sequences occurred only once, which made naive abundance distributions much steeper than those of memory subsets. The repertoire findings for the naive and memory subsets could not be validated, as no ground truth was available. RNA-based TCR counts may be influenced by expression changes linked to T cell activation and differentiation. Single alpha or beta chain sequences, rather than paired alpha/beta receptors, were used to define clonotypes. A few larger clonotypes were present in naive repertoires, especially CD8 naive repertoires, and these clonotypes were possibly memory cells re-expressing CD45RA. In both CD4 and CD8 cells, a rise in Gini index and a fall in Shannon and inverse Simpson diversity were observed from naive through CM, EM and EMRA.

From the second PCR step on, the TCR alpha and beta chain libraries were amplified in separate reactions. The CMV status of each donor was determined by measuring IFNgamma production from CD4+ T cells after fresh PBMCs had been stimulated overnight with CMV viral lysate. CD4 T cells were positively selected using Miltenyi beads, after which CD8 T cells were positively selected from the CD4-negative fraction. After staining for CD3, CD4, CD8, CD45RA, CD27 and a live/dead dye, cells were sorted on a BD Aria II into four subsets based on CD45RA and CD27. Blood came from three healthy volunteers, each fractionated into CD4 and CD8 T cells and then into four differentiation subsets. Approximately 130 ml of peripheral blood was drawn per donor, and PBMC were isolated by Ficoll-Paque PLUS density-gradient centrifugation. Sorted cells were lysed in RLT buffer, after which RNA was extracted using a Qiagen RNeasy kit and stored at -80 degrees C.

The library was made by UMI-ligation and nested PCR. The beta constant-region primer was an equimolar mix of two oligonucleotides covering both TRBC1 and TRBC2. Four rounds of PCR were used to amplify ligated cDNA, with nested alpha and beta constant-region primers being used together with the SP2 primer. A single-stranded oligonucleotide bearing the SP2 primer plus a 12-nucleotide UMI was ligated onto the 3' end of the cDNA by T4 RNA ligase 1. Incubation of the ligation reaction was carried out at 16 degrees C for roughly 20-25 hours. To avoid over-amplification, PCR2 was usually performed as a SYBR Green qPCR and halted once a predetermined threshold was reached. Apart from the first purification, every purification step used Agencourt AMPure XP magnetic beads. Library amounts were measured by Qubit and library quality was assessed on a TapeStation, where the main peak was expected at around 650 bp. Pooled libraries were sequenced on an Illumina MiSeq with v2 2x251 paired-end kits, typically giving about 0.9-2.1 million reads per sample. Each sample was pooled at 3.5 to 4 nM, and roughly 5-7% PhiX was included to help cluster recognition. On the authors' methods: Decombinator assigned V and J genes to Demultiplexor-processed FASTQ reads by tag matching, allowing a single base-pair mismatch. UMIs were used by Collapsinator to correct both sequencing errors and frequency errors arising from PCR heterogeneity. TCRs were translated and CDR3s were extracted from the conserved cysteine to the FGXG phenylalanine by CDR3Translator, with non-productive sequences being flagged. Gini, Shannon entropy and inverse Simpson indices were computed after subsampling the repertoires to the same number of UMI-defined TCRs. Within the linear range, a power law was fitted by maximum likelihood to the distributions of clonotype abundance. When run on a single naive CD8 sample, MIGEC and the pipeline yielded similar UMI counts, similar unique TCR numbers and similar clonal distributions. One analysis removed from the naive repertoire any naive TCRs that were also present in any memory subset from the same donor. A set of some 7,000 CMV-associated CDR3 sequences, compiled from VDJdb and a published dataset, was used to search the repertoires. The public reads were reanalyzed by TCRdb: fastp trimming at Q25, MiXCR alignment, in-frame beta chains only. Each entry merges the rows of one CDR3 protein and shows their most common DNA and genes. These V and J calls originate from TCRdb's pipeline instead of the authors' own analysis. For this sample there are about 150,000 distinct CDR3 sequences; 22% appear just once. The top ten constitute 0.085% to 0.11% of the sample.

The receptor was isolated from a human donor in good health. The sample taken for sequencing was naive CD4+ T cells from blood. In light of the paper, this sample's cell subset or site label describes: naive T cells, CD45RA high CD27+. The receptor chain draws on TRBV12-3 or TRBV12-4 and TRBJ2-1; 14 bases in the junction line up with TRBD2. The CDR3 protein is CASSPGLAGAYNEQFF. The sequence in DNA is TGTGCCAGCAGCCCGGGACTAGCGGGAGCCTACAATGAGCAGTTCTTC.